Reported below is one TCR beta chain. Assay used: immunoSEQ multiplex PCR; TCRdb lists only in-frame clones, some missing. The sample holds 180,000 or so clones; over 70% are singletons and the top ten take approximately 11%. This entry comes from a study of blood T cell repertoires in COVID-19. For the study at large: Both acute and convalescent COVID-19 samples were obtained from the United States, Italy and Spain. PBMCs, B-cell-depleted T cells, or T cells provided the cDNA or gDNA that made up the material.

CDR1 is SGHDN and CDR2 is FVKESK in the germline V gene. The CDR3 sequence is 14 residues long. Unmatched junction bases numbered 6, after V lost 5 bases and J lost 9 bases. The chain recombines TRBV14 with TRBJ2-1; the match to TRBD2 covers 11 bases. The sequence was collected from a man between 45 and 60 years old who had recovered from COVID-19. Sequenced material: PBMCs or T cells enriched from blood (not recorded which). The CDR3 bases are TGTGCCAGCAGCACTAGCGGGAGTCGTAGTGAGCAGTTCTTC. It is translated as CASSTSGSRSEQFF.